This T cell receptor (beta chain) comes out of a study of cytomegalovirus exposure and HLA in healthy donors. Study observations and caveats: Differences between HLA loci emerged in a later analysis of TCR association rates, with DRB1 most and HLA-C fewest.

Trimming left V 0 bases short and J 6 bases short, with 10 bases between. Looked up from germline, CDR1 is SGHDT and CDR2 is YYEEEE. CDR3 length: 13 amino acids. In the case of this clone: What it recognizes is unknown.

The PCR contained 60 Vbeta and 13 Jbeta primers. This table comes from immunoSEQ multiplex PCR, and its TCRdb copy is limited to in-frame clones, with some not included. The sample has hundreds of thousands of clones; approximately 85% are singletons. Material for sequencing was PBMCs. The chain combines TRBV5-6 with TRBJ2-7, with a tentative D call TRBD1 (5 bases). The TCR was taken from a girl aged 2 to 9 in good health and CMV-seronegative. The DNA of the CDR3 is TGTGCCAGCAGCTTGGGGGTGGGGCTCGAGCAGTACTTC. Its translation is CASSLGVGLEQYF.